This T cell receptor (beta chain) was sequenced for a study of vaccination and CD4 T cells after COVID-19. This clonotype appeared a few times. Its antigen is unknown. Points from the study as a whole: Sampling was limited to relatively few convalescent patients, with no early post-infection timepoints studied.

Germline V lookup: CDR1 SGHTA, CDR2 FQGNSA. This CDR3 contains 15 residues. V was cut by 3 bases and J by 2 bases, with 11 bases left in between. The Oncomine TCR Beta short-read assay was what sequenced the DNA obtained from cultured CD4+ T cells. In this case, cultured CD4+ T cells provided the extracted genomic DNA. In TCRdb, the PCR reads were re-called with MiXCR into one record per CDR3 protein. Here the sample spans under 7,000 distinct CDR3 sequences, approximately 30% being singletons. Treatment here: 10-day PBMC culture with coronavirus spike peptide pools or control peptides (ViraFEST assay). Ahead of the COVID-19 pandemic (2011-2018), the CD4+ T cells of the unexposed donor were collected. Expansion of antigen-specific T cells with peptide pools by ViraFEST preceded sequencing of TCRs.

This TCR derives from a human donor in good health. What was sequenced was CD4+ T cells from blood, cultured in vitro. V gene TRBV7-2 combines with J gene TRBJ1-5; D is possibly TRBD1 (5 bases). Here the CDR3 reads CASSLGVPGNQPQHF. Here the CDR3 DNA reads TGTGCCAGCAGCTTGGGGGTCCCCGGCAATCAGCCCCAGCATTTT.